This T cell receptor (beta chain) was obtained from a study of cytomegalovirus exposure and HLA in healthy donors. Turning to the study itself: Across 300 to 400 genotyped donors, about 86% landed in the Caucasian-associated ancestry cluster.

PCR involved 60 Vbeta and 13 Jbeta primers. Sequencing used immunoSEQ multiplex PCR; TCRdb keeps in-frame clones, though not all of them. Of 150,000 or so clones listed, around 80% are singletons. Trimming took 4 bases from V and 0 from J, leaving 11 bases between them. This CDR3 has 15 amino acids. Germline V lookup: CDR1 MNHEY, CDR2 SVGAGI. The source is a male donor in good health and CMV-seropositive. Input material: PBMCs. V is TRBV6-5 and J is TRBJ2-3, with D tentatively TRBD2 (5 bases). The DNA of the CDR3 is TGTGCCAGCAGTTCACGGGGTCCTAGCACAGATACGCAGTATTTT. Its protein is CASSSRGPSTDTQYF.